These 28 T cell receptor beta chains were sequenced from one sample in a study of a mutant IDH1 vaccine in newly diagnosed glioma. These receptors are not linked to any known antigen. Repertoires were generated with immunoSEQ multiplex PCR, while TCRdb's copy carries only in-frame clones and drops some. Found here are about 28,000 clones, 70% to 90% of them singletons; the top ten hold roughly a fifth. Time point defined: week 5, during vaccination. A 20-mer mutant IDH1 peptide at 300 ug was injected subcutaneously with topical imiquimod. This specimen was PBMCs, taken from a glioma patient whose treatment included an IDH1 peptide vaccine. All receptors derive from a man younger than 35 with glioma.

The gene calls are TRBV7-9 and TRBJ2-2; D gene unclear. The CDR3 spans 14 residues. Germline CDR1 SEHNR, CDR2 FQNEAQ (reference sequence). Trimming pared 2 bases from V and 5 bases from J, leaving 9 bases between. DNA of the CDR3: TGTGCCAGCAGCTTACTCCCGAGGACCGGGGAGCTGTTTTTT. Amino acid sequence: CASSLLPRTGELFF.

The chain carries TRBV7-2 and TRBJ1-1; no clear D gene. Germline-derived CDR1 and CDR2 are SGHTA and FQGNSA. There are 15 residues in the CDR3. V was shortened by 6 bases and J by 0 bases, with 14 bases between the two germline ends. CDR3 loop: CASRLGQEMNTEAFF. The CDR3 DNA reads TGTGCCAGCAGACTCGGCCAGGAGATGAACACTGAAGCTTTCTTT.

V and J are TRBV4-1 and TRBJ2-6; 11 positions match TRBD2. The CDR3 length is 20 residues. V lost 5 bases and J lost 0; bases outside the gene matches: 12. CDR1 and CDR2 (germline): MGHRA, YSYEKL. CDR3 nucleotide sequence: TGCGCCAGCAGCGGTCCTAGCGGGAGGACCCTAAGCTCTGGGGCCAACGTCCTGACTTTC. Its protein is CASSGPSGRTLSSGANVLTF.

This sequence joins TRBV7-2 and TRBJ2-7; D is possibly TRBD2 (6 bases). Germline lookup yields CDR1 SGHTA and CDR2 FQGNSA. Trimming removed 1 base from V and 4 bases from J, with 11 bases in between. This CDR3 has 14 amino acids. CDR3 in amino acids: CASSLDEGRYEQYF. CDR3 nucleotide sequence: TGTGCCAGCAGCTTAGATGAGGGGAGGTACGAGCAGTACTTC.

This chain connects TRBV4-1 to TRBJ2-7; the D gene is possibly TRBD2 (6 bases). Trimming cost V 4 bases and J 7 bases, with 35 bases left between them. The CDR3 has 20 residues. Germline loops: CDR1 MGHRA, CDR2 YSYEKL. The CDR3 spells CASSPQGSGRNVVPGGEQYF. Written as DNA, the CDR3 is TGCGCCAGCAGCCCCCAGGGCTCGGGCCGTAACGTTGTTCCCGGGGGAGAGCAGTACTTC.

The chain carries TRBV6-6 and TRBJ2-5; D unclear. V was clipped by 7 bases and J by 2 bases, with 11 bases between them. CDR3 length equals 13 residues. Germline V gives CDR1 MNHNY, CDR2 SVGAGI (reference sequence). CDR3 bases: TGTGCCAGCACTCACCGCAGGCAAGAGACCCAGTACTTC. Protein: CASTHRRQETQYF.

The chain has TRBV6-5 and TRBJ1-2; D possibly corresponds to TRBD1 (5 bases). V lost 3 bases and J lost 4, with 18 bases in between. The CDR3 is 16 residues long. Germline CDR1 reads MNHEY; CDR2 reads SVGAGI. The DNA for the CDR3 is TGTGCCAGCAGTTATGGCCCGCCGGGGGGTGGCTATGGCTACACCTTC. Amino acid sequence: CASSYGPPGGGYGYTF.

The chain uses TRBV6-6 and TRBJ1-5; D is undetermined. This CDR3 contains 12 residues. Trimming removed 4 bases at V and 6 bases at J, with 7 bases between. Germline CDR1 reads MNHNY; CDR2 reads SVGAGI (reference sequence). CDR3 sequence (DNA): TGTGCCAGCAGTTTATCTGGTCAGCCCCAGCATTTT. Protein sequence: CASSLSGQPQHF.

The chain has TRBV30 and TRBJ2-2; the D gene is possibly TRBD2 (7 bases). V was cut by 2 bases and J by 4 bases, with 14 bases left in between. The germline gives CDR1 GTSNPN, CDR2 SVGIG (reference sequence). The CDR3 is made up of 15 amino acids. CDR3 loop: CAWSLFGGATGELFF. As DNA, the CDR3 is TGTGCCTGGAGTCTTTTTGGGGGGGCCACCGGGGAGCTGTTTTTT.

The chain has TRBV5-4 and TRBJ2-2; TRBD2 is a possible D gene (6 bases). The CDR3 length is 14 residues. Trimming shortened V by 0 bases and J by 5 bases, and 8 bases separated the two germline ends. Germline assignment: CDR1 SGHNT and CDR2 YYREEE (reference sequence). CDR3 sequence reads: CASSLGGETGELFF. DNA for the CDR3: TGTGCCAGCAGCTTGGGGGGGGAGACCGGGGAGCTGTTTTTT.

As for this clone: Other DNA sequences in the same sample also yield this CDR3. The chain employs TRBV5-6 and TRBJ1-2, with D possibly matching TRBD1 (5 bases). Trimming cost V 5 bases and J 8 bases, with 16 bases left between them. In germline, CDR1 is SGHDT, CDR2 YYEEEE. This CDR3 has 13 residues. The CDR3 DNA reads TGTGCCAGCAGTTCCGGGACCCGTGGGGGCTACACCTTC. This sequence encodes CASSSGTRGGYTF.

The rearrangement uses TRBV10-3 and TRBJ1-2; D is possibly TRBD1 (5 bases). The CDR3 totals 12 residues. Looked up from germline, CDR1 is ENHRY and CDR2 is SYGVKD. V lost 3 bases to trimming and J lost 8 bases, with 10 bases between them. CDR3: CAISDRDGGYTF. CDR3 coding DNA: TGTGCCATCAGTGACAGGGATGGCGGCTACACCTTC.

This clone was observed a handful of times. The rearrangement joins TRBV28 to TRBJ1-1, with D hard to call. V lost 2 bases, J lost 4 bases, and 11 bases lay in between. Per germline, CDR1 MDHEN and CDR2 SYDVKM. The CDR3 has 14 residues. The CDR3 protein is CASSLIPRATEAFF. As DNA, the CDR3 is TGTGCCAGCAGTTTAATCCCCCGGGCCACTGAAGCTTTCTTT.

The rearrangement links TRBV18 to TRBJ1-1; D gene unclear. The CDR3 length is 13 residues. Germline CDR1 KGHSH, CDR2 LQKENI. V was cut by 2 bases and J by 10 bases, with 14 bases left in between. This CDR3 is CASSPESSAGAFF. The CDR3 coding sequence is TGTGCCAGCTCACCAGAGTCGTCAGCCGGAGCTTTCTTT.

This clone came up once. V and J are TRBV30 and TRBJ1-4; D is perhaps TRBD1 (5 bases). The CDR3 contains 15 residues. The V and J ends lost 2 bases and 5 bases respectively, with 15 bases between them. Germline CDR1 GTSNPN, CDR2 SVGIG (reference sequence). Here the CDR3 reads CAWSPKGVLNEKLFF. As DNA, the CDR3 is TGTGCCTGGAGTCCGAAAGGGGTTCTAAATGAAAAACTGTTTTTT.

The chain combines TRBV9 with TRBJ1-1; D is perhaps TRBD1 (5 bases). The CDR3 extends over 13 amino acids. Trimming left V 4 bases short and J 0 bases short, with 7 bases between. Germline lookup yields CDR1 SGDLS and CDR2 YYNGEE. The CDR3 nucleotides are TGTGCCAGCAGCCGACAGATGAACACTGAAGCTTTCTTT. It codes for CASSRQMNTEAFF.

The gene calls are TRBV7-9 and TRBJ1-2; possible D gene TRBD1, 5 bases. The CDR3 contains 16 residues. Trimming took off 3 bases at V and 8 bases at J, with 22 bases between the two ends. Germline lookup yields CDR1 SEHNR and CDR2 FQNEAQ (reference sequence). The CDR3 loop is CASSLGADRGAGGYTF. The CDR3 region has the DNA TGTGCCAGCAGCTTGGGAGCGGATAGGGGCGCAGGGGGCTACACCTTC.

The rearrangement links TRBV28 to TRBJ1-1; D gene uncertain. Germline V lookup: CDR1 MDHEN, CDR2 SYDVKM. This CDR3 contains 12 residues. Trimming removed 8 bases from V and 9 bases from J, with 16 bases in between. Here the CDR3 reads CASGLVSGKAFF. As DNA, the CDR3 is TGTGCCAGCGGATTGGTTTCTGGAAAAGCTTTCTTT.

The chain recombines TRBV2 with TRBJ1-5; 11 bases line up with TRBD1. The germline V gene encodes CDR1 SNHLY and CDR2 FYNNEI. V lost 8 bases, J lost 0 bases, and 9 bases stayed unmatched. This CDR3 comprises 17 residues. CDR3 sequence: CASGGTGGVYSNQPQHF. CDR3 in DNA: TGTGCCAGCGGTGGGACAGGGGGGGTGTATAGCAATCAGCCCCAGCATTTT.

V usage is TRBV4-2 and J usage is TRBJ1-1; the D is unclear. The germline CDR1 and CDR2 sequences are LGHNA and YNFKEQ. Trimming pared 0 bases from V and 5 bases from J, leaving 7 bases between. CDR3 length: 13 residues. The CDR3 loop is CASSQEGGTEAFF. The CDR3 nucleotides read TGTGCCAGCAGCCAAGAAGGAGGGACTGAAGCTTTCTTT.

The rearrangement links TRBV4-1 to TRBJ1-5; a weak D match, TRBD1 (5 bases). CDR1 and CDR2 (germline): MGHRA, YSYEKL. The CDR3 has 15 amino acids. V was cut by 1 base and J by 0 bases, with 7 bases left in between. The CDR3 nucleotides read TGCGCCAGCAGCCAAGGGGGGGTTAGCAATCAGCCCCAGCATTTT. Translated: CASSQGGVSNQPQHF.

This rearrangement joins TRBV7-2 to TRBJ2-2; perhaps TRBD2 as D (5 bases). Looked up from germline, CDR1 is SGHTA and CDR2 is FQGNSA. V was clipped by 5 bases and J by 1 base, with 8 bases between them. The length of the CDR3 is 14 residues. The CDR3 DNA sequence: TGTGCCAGCAGCCCTAGCAGGAACACCGGGGAGCTGTTTTTT. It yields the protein CASSPSRNTGELFF.

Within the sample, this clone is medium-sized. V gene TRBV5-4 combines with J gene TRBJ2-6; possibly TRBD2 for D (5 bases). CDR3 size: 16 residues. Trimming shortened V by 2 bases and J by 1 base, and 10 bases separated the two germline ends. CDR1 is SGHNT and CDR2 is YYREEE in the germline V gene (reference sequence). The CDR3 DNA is TGTGCCAGCAGCTTAATGAGGGATTCTGGGGCCAACGTCCTGACTTTC. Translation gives CASSLMRDSGANVLTF.

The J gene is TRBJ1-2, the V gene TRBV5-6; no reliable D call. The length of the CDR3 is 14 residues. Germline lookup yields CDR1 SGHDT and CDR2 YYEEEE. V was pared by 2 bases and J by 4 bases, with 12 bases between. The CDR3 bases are TGTGCCAGCAGCTTCGGACCCGCTGTCTATGGCTACACCTTC. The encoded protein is CASSFGPAVYGYTF.

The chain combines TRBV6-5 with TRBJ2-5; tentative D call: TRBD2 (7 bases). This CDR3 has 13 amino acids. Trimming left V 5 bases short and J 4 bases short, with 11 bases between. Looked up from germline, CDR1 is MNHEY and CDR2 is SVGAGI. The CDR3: CASSAGARETQYF. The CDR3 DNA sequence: TGTGCCAGCAGTGCGGGGGCTCGAGAGACCCAGTACTTC.

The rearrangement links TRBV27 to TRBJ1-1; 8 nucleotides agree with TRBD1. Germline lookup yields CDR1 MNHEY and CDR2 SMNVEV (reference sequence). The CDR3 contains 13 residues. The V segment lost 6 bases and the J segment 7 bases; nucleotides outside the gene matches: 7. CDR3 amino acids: CASSGQGSVEAFF. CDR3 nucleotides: TGTGCCAGCAGCGGACAGGGAAGCGTTGAAGCTTTCTTT.

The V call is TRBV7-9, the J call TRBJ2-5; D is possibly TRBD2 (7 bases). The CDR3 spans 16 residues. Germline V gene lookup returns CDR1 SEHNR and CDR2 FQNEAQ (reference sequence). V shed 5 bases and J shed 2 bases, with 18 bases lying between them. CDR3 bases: TGTGCCAGCAGCCACGCTAGCGGAGGGGGACAAGAGACCCAGTACTTC. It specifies CASSHASGGGQETQYF.

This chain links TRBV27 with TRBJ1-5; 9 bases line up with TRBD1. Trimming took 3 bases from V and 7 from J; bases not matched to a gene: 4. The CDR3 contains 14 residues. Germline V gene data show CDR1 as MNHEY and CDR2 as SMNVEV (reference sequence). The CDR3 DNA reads TGTGCCAGCAGTTTCGGACAGGGGCAACAGCCCCAGCATTTT. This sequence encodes CASSFGQGQQPQHF.